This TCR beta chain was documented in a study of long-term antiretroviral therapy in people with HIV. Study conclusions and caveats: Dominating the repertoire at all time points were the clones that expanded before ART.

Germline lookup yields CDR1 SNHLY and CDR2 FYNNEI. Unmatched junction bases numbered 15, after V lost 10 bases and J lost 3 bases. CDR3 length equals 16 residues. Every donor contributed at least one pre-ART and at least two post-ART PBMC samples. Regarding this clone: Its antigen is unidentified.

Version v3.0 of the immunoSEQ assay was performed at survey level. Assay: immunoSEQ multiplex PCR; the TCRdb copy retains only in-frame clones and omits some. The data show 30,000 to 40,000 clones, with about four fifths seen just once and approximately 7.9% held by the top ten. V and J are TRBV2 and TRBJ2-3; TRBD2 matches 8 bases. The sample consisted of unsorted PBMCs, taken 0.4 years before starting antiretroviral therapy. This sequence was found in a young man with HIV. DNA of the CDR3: TGTGCCACCCAATGGAATTTCGGGAGGGGGACAGATACGCAGTATTTT. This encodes CATQWNFGRGTDTQYF. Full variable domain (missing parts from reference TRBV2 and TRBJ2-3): EPEVTQTPSHQVTQMGQEVILRCVPISNHLYFYWYRQILGQKVEFLVSFYNNEISEKSEIFDDQFSVERPDGSNFTLKIRSTKLEDSAMYFCATQWNFGRGTDTQYFGPGTRLTVL.